This TCR beta chain was sequenced during a study of shared clonotypes between healthy human individuals. Study-wide results and caveats: When naive CD4 clonotypes were compared across a few donors, 4% to 5.5% were shared. Clonotype sharing across donors was expected to vary with sequencing depth.

The deep-level immunoSEQ assay was used. Generated by immunoSEQ multiplex PCR, the TCRdb table keeps only in-frame clones and is missing some. The sample carries over a million clones, around 78% recorded once. All participating donors were Caucasian adults from Nashville, Tennessee. About this clone: Its matching antigen is unknown.

Sequencing input: memory CD4+ T cells from PBMCs. Subset specified: CD45RA-negative fraction. The origin of this receptor is a man between 18 and 35 years old in good health. Some clones in this sample may be carry-over from other donors' samples.

Here the CDR3 reads CASSQGSWPTDTQYF. CDR3 sequence (DNA): TGCGCCAGCAGCCAGGGGTCTTGGCCCACAGATACGCAGTATTTT. This chain connects TRBV4-1 to TRBJ2-3; D ambiguous. The germline CDR1 and CDR2 sequences are MGHRA and YSYEKL. Trimming took 3 bases from V and 2 from J, leaving 12 bases between them. CDR3 length: 15 residues.